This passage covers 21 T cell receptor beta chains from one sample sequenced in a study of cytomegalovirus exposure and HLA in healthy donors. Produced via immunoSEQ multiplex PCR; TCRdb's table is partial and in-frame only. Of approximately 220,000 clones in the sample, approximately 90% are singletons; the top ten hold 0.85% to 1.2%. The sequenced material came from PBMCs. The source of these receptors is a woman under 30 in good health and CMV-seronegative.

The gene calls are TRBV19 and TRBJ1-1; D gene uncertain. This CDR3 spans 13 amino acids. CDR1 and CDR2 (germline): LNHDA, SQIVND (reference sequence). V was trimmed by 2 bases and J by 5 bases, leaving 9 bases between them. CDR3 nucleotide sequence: TGTGCCAGTAGTATATTCGGAGGGACTGAAGCTTTCTTT. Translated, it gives CASSIFGGTEAFF.

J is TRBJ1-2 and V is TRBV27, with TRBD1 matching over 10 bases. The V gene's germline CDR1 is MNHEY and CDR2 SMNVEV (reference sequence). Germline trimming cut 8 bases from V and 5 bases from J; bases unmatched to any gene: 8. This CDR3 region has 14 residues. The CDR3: CASRLAGQGYGYTF. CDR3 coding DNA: TGTGCCAGCCGCCTTGCGGGACAGGGGTATGGCTACACCTTC.

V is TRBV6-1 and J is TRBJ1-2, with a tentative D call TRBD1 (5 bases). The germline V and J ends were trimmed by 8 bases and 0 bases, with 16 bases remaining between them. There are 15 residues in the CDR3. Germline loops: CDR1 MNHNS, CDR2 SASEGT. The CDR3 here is CASQRGQDANYGYTF. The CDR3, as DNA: TGTGCCAGCCAACGAGGACAAGACGCTAACTATGGCTACACCTTC.

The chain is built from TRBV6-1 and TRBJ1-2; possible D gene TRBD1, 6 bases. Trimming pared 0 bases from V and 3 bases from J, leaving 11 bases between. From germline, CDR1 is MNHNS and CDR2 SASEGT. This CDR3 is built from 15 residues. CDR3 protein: CASSEASGEHYGYTF. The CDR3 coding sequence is TGTGCCAGCAGTGAAGCCTCAGGGGAACACTATGGCTACACCTTC.

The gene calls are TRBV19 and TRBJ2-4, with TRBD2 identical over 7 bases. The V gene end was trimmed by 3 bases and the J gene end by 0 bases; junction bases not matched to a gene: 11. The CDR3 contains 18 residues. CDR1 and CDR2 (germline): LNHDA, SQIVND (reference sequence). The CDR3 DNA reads TGTGCCAGTAGTATTACGCGGCGAGCGGGACTAGCCAAAAACATTCAGTACTTC. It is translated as CASSITRRAGLAKNIQYF. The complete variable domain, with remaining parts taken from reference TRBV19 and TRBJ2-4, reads DGGITQSPKYLFRKEGQNVTLSCEQNLNHDAMYWYRQDPGQGLRLIYYSQIVNDFQKGDIAEGYSVSREKKESFPLTVTSAQKNPTAFYLCASSITRRAGLAKNIQYFGAGTRLSVL.

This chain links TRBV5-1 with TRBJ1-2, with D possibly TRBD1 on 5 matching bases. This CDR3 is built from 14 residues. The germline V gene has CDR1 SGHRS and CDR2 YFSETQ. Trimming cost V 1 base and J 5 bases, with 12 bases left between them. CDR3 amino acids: CASSLSGTGYGYTF. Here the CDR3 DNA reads TGCGCCAGCAGCTTGAGCGGGACTGGATATGGCTACACCTTC.

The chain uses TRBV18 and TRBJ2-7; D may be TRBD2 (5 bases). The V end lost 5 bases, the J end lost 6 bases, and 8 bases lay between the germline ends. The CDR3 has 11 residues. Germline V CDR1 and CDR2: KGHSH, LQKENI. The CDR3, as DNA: TGTGCCAGCTCAACCCGGGGCGAGCAGTACTTC. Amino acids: CASSTRGEQYF.

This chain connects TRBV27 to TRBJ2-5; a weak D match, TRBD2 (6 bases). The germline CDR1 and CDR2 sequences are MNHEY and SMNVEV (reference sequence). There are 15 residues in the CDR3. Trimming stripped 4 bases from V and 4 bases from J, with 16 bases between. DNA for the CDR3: TGTGCCAGCAGTTCCCCCAGCGGGCAAGGAGAGACCCAGTACTTC. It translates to CASSSPSGQGETQYF.

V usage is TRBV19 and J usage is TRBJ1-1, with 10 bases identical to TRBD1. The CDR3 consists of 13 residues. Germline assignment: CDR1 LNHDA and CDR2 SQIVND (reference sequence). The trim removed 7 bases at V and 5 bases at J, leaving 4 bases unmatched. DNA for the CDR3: TGTGCCAGTATACGGGGACAGGGGACTGAAGCTTTCTTT. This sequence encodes CASIRGQGTEAFF.

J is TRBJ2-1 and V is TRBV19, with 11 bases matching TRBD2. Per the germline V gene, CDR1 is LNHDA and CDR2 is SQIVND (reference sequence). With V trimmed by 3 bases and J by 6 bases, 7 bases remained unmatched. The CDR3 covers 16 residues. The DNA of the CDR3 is TGTGCCAGTAGTATGCCTAGCGGGAGGTTCTCCAATGAGCAGTTCTTC. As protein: CASSMPSGRFSNEQFF. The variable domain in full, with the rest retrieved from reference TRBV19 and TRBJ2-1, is DGGITQSPKYLFRKEGQNVTLSCEQNLNHDAMYWYRQDPGQGLRLIYYSQIVNDFQKGDIAEGYSVSREKKESFPLTVTSAQKNPTAFYLCASSMPSGRFSNEQFFGPGTRLTVL.

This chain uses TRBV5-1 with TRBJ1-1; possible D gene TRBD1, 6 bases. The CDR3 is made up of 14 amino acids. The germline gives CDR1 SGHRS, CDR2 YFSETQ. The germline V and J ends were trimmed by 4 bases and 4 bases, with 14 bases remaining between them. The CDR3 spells CASSAQGIGTEAFF. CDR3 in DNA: TGCGCCAGCAGCGCGCAGGGGATCGGCACTGAAGCTTTCTTT.

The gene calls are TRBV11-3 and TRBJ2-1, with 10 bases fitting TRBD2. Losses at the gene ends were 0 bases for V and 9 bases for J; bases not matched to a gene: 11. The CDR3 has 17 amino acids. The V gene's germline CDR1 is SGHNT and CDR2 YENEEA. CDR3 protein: CASSLDHASGSLSEQFF. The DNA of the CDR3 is TGTGCCAGCAGCTTAGATCACGCTAGCGGGAGTTTGAGTGAGCAGTTCTTC.

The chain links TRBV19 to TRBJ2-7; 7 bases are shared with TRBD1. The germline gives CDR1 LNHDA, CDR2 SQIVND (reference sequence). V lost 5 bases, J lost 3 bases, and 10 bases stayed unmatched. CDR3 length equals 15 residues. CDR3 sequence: CASSSPRDSYYEQYF. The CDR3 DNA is TGTGCCAGTAGTTCCCCCCGGGACAGCTACTACGAGCAGTACTTC. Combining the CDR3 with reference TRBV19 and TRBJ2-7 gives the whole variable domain DGGITQSPKYLFRKEGQNVTLSCEQNLNHDAMYWYRQDPGQGLRLIYYSQIVNDFQKGDIAEGYSVSREKKESFPLTVTSAQKNPTAFYLCASSSPRDSYYEQYFGPGTRLTVT.

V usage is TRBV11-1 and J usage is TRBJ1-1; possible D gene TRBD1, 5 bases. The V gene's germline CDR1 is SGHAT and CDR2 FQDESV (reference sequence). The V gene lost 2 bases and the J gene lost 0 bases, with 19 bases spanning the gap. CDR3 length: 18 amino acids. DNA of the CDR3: TGTGCCAGCAGCTTATGGGTCTCCGGGGGTCCCATGAACACTGAAGCTTTCTTT. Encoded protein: CASSLWVSGGPMNTEAFF.

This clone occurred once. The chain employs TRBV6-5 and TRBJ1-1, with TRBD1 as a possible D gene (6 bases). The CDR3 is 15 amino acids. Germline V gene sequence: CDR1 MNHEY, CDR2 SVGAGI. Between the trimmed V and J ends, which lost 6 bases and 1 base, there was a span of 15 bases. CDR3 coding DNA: TGTGCCAGCAGGGGCCCACAGGGTGCGAACACTGAAGCTTTCTTT. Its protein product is CASRGPQGANTEAFF.

The CDR3 protein is CASSFRPLNTGELFF. In DNA form, the CDR3 reads TGTGCCAGCAGTTTTCGCCCACTGAACACCGGGGAGCTGTTTTTT. The chain employs TRBV27 and TRBJ2-2; D unresolved. The V and J ends lost 3 bases and 1 base respectively, with 9 bases between them. This CDR3 contains 15 residues. Per germline, CDR1 MNHEY and CDR2 SMNVEV (reference sequence).

In nucleotides, the CDR3 is TGCGCCAGCAGCTTGGACGGGAGCTCCTACGAGCAGTACTTC. Its protein product is CASSLDGSSYEQYF. V is TRBV5-1 and J is TRBJ2-7; a possible D gene is TRBD2 (6 bases). V lost 0 bases and J lost 0, with 7 bases in between. CDR1 SGHRS and CDR2 YFSETQ come from the germline V gene. The CDR3 contains 14 residues. Combining the CDR3 with reference TRBV5-1 and TRBJ2-7 gives the whole variable domain KAGVTQTPRYLIKTRGQQVTLSCSPISGHRSVSWYQQTPGQGLQFLFEYFSETQRNKGNFPGRFSGRQFSNSRSEMNVSTLELGDSALYLCASSLDGSSYEQYFGPGTRLTVT.

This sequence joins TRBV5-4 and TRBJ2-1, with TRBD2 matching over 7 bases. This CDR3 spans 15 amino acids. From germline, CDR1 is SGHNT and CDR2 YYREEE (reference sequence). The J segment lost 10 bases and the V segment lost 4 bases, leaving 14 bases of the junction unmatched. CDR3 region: CASSVQRGGFLEQFF. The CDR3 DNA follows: TGTGCCAGCAGCGTTCAGCGGGGAGGGTTCTTGGAGCAGTTCTTC.

The CDR3 spells CASRSPGRDRTYEQYF. In DNA form, the CDR3 reads TGTGCCAGTAGGTCCCCCGGGCGGGACAGGACCTACGAGCAGTACTTC. The V and J genes are TRBV27 and TRBJ2-7; 8 nucleotides line up with TRBD1. After removal of 9 bases from V and 2 bases from J, the junction contained 15 bases not matched to a gene. CDR1 is MNHEY and CDR2 is SMNVEV in the germline V gene (reference sequence). CDR3 length: 16 amino acids.

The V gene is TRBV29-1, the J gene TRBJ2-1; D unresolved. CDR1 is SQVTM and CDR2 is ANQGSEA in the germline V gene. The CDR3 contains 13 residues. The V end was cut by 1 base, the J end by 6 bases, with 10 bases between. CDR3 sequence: CSVEARSRNEQFF. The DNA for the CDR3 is TGCAGCGTTGAAGCTCGGAGTCGCAATGAGCAGTTCTTC.

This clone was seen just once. In DNA, the CDR3 is TGTGCCATCAGTGTGGGAGCGGGCCCTTACAATGAGCAGTTCTTC. Its translation is CAISVGAGPYNEQFF. This sequence joins TRBV10-3 and TRBJ2-1; possible D gene TRBD2, 6 bases. This CDR3 contains 15 residues. The V end was cut by 4 bases, the J end by 4 bases, with 14 bases between. Germline V gene data show CDR1 as ENHRY and CDR2 as SYGVKD.